The clone carrying this TCR beta chain was detected only a few times. Antigen: not known. This specimen comes from a study of spatial heterogeneity in lung cancer. About the research overall: Raw-read counts averaged over ten per unique TCR and UMI combination. Study-level findings and limits: Blood carried ubiquitous expanded tumor TCRs more at resection than follow-up.

The presence of a unique molecular identifier marked each TCR cDNA molecule. TCRdb itself ran the 5' RACE reads through MiXCR, one entry per CDR3 protein. The sample contains more than 80,000 distinct CDR3 sequences, less than 15% of which appear only once. Time point meaning: sample taken at primary tumor resection. Tumor, nontumor lung or frozen PBMC supplied whole RNA that was sequenced unsorted. The donors were fewer than 80 patients with non-small cell lung cancer that was early-stage and untreated. V lost 5 bases to trimming and J lost 6 bases; unmatched junction nucleotides: 4. CDR1 MRHNA and CDR2 SNTAGT come from the germline V gene. CDR3 length: 13 amino acids.

The rearrangement joins TRBV6-4 to TRBJ2-3, with TRBD2 matching over 8 bases. The source of this sequence is a male donor with early-stage non-small cell lung cancer. Source: PBMCs, taken at surgery. CDR3 in DNA: TGTGCCAGCAGTATTAGCGGGGTCGATACGCAGTATTTT. It specifies CASSISGVDTQYF.